The 2 T cell receptor beta chains in this list originate from one sample, sequenced in a study of post-analysis software for immune sequencing data. General study points: Patients used a few TRBV segments, including TRBV5-6, TRBV5-1 and TRBV20-1, more often than controls.

Tagging with unique molecular identifiers was a feature of the TCR beta cDNA libraries. MiXCR was run by TCRdb on the PCR reads, yielding one entry per CDR3 protein. This table holds roughly 540,000 distinct CDR3 sequences, around 34% found once. Their cognate antigens are unknown. The sample taken for sequencing was blood. Receptors originate from a girl between 2 and 17 years old with multiple sclerosis.

In its sample, this clonotype was seen a few times. The chain couples TRBV20-1 to TRBJ2-5, with D maybe TRBD2 (5 bases). In germline, CDR1 is DFQATT, CDR2 SNEGSKA (reference sequence). Trimming stripped 6 bases from V and 4 bases from J, with 24 bases between. The CDR3 sequence is 16 residues long. The CDR3 nucleotides are TGCAGTGCGCGAGGGTCCACCTCGTCGACGACAGAGACCCAGTACTTC. This translates into CSARGSTSSTTETQYF.

A word on this clonotype: Sequence at one end of the junction differs from germline and may be a read error. The chain couples TRBV5-1 to TRBJ1-2, with TRBD1 as a possible D gene (6 bases). This CDR3 spans 15 amino acids. CDR1 and CDR2 from the germline V gene are SGHRS and YFSETQ. The CDR3 coding sequence is TGCGCCAGCAGCTTGGCCGACCCGGGGGGCTATGGTTACACCTTC. This translates into CASSLADPGGYGYTF.